The sequence of this T cell receptor beta chain was determined in a study of cytomegalovirus exposure and HLA in healthy donors. Findings and limits, study-wide: Owing to their indistinguishability, certain V segments, notably TRBV6-2 and TRBV6-3, were excluded.

Use of 60 Vbeta and 13 Jbeta primers characterized the PCR. The table came from immunoSEQ multiplex PCR; TCRdb's copy has only in-frame clones and leaves some out. This sample yields fewer than 200,000 clones, of which roughly 79% are seen a single time; 13% belongs to the top ten. A remark on this clone: Its cognate antigen is unknown.

V gave up 2 bases and J gave up 3 bases, with 14 bases separating them. CDR3 size: 15 residues. Germline V gene lookup returns CDR1 SGHRS and CDR2 YFSETQ. The chain is built from TRBV5-1 and TRBJ1-1, with D perhaps matching TRBD1 (6 bases). Sequenced sample: PBMCs. This receptor was obtained from a woman aged 50 to 60 in good health and CMV-seronegative. The CDR3 coding sequence is TGCGCCAGCAGCTTAAAGGGGGGGGTTTACACTGAAGCTTTCTTT. Its translation: CASSLKGGVYTEAFF.